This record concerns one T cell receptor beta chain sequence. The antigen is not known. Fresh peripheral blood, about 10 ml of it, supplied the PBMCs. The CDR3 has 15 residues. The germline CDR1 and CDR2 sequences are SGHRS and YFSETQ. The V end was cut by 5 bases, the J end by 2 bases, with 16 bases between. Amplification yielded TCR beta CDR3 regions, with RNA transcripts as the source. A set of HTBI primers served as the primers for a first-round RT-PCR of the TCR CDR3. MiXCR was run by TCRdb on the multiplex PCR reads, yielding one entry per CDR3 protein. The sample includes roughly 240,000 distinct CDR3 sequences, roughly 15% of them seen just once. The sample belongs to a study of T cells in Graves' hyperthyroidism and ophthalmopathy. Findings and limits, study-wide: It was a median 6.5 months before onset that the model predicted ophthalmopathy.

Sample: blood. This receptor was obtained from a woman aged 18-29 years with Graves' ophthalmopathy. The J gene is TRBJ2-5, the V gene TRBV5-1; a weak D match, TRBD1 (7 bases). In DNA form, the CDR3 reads TGCGCCAGCAGGTCCCCAGGGGGAGGTCAAGAGACCCAGTACTTC. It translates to CASRSPGGGQETQYF.